This T cell receptor (beta chain) was identified in a study of neurological immune-mediated disorders. Overall study context: There were 34 multiple sclerosis patients; around 31 were relapsing-remitting and 3 were secondary progressive. Broader study findings: Grouping of repertoires by phylogeny put those of 18 of 34 multiple sclerosis patients into a single related-CDR3 cluster, a possible signature.

This clonotype appeared many times. Its antigen is unidentified. Deletions cut 3 bases from V and 2 bases from J, with 8 bases between. The CDR3 length is 14 residues. Germline assignment: CDR1 DFQATT and CDR2 SNEGSKA (reference sequence). The unsorted libraries originated from 2 million PBMCs kept at -80 C. With 10-nucleotide random UMIs, 5'RACE was used to make the cDNA. From the 5' RACE reads, TCRdb called clonotypes with MiXCR, one entry per CDR3 protein. The table includes 25,000 to 35,000 distinct CDR3 sequences, roughly 1.6% detected once. Sequenced: PBMCs. The TCR sequence derives from a woman aged 25 to 45 with multiple sclerosis. V and J are TRBV20-1 and TRBJ1-6; D is unclear. CDR3 amino acids: CSAREMTYNSPLHF. The CDR3 DNA reads TGCAGTGCTAGGGAGATGACCTATAATTCACCCCTCCACTTT.